This TCR beta chain was captured by sequencing in a study of cytomegalovirus exposure and HLA in healthy donors. Study summary: One earlier analysis, a look at about 179 million T cells, found some 100 million unique TCR beta sequences. Study results and limitations: A later analysis found TCR association rates differed by HLA locus, highest for DRB1 and lowest for HLA-C. TCR beta chain V- and J-gene trimming was linked, in a later analysis, to a missense variant in DCLRE1C.

A word on this clone: Its antigen is unidentified.

60 Vbeta and 13 Jbeta primers were used in PCR. TCRdb's table, derived via immunoSEQ multiplex PCR, lists solely in-frame clones and lacks some. The sample consists of 130,000 or so clones, around three quarters of them appearing once. The CDR3 runs 17 residues. The ends lost 2 bases at V and 5 bases at J; junction bases unmatched: 14. CDR1 and CDR2 (germline): MDHEN, SYDVKM. This chain links TRBV28 with TRBJ2-5; 7 nucleotides match TRBD2. Material: PBMCs. This receptor was obtained from a young man in good health and CMV-seronegative. The DNA for the CDR3 is TGTGCCAGCAGTTTAAGGTGGGCTAGCGGACCACTGGAGACCCAGTACTTC. Its translation is CASSLRWASGPLETQYF.